This T cell receptor (beta chain) was retrieved from a study of T-cell memory formation after mild COVID-19. About the research overall: There were largely donor-specific TCR clusters.

This clonotype was seen more than once but under ten times. Its matching antigen is unknown. Study-level findings and limits: A balance of CD4 and CD8 characterized clones contracting day 15 to 85, whereas later expanders leaned CD4+.

TCRdb reprocessed the 5' RACE reads via MiXCR and lists one record per CDR3 protein. The sample yields fewer than 150,000 distinct CDR3 sequences, 13% to 15% seen once. This CDR3 is 14 amino acids long. Germline CDR1 SNHLY, CDR2 FYNNEI. J gave up 8 bases and V 6 bases, and 6 bases lay outside the gene matches. The receptor was derived from an adult woman who had mild COVID-19 (a few samples of this study predate the infection). Cell type and time point are not known. Sequenced input: PBMCs or a T cell subset sorted from them (not recorded which). V gene TRBV2 combines with J gene TRBJ1-4; 10 bases are shared with TRBD1. The CDR3 DNA is TGTGCCAGCAGCCTGGGACAGGGGAAAGAAAAACTGTTTTTT. Protein product: CASSLGQGKEKLFF.